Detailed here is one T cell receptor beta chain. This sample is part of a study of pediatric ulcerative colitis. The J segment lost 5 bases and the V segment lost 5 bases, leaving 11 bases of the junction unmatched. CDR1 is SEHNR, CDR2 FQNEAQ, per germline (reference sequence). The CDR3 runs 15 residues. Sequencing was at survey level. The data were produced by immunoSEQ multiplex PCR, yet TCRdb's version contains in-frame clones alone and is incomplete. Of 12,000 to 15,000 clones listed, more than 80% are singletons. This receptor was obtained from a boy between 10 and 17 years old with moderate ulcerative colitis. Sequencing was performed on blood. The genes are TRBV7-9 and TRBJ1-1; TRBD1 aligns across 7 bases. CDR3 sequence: CASSQATGLGTEAFF. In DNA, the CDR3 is TGTGCCAGCAGCCAGGCGACAGGGCTCGGGACTGAAGCTTTCTTT.